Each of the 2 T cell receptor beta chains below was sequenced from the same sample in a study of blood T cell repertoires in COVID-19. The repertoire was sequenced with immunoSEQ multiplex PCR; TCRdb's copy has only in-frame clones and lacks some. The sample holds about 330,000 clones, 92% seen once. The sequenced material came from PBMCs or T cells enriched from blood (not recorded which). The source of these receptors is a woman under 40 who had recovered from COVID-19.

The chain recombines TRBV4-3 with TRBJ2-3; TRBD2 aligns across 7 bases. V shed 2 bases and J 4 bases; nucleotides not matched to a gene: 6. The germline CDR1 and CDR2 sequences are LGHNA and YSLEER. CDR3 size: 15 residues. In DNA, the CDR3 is TGCGCCAGCAGCCAAAAAGGCGGGGGAGCAGATACGCAGTATTTT. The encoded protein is CASSQKGGGADTQYF.

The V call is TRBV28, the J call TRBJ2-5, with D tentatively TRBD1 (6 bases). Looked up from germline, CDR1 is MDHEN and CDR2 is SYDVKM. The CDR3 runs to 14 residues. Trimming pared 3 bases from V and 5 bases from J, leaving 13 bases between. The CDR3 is CASSFRGDVETQYF. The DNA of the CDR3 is TGTGCCAGCAGTTTCAGGGGAGACGTCGAGACCCAGTACTTC.